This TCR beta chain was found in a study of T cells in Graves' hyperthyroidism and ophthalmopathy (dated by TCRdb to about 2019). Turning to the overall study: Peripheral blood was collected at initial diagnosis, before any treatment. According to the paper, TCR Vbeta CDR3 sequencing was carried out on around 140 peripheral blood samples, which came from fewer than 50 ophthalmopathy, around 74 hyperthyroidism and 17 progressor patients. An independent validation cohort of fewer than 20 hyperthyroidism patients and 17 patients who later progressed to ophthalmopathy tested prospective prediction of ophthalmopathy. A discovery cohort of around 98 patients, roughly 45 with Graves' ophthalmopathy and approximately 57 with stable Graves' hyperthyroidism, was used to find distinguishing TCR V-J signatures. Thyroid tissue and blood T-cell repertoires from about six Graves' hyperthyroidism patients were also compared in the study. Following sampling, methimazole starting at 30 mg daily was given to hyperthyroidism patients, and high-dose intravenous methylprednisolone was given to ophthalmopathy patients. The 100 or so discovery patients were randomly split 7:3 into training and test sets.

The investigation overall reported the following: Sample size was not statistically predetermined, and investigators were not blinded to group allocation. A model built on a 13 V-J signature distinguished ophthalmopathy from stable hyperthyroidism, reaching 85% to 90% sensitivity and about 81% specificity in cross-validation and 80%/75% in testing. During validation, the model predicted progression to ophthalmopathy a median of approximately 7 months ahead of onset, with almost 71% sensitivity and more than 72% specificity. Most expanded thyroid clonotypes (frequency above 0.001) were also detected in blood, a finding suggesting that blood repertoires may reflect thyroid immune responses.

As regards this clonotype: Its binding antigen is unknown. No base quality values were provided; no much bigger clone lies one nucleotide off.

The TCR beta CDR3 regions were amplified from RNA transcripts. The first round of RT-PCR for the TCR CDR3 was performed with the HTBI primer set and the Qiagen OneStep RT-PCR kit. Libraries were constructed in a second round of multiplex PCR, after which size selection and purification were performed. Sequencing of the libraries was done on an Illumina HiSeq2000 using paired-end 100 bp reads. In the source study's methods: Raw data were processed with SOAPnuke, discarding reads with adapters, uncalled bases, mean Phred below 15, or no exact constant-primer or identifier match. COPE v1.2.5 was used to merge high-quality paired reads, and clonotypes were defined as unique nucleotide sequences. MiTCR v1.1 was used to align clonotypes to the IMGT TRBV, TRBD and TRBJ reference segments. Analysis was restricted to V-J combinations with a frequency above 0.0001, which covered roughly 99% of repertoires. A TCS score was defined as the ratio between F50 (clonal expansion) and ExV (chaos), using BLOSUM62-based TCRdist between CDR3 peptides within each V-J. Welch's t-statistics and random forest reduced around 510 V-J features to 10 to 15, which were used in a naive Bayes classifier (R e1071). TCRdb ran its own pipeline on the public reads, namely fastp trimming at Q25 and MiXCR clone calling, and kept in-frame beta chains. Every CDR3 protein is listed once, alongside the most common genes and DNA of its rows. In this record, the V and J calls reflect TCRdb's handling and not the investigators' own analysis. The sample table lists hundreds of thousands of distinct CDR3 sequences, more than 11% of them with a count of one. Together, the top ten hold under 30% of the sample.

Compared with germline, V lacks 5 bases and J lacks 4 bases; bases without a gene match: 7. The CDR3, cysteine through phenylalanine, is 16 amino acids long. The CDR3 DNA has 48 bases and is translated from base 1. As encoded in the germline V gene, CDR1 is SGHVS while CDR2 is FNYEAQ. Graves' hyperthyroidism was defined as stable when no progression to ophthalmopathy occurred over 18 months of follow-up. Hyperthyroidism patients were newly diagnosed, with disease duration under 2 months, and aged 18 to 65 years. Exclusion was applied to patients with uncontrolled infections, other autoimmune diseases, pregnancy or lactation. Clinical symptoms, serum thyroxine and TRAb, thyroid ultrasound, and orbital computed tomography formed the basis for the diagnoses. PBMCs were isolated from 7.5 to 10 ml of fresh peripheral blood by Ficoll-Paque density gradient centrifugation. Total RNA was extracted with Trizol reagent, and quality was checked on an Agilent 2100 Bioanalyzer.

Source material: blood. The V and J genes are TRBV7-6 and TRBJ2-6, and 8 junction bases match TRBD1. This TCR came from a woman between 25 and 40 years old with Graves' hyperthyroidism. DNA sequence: TGTGCCAGCAGCCCAAGGACAGGGAACGGGGCCAACGTCCTGACTTTC. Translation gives CASSPRTGNGANVLTF.